Listed here are 21 T cell receptor beta chains from one sample, sequenced in a study of siplizumab effects on memory and regulatory T cells. Using immunoSEQ multiplex PCR, the repertoire was profiled, and TCRdb retains in-frame clones only, with some absent. The data show more than 85,000 clones, more than 90% seen once. The sequencing sample was made of CD4+ T cells sorted from blood. Every receptor here comes from a human donor in good health.

The chain uses TRBV27 and TRBJ2-5; 15 nucleotides match TRBD2. CDR3 length equals 16 residues. Germline-derived CDR1 and CDR2 are MNHEY and SMNVEV (reference sequence). The junction had 6 bases not matched to a gene; V was cut back by 5 bases and J by 5 bases. DNA for the CDR3: TGTGCCAGCAGTCCCGGACTAGCGGGGGGGTATGAGACCCAGTACTTC. Translated, it gives CASSPGLAGGYETQYF.

The gene calls are TRBV7-2 and TRBJ2-2; D may match TRBD1 or TRBD2 (6 bases each). Germline V gene data show CDR1 as SGHTA and CDR2 as FQGNSA. V was trimmed by 5 bases and J by 8 bases, leaving 18 bases between them. The CDR3 totals 15 residues. The CDR3 DNA reads TGTGCCAGCAGCCCTAGTTGGGGGGCTGCGGGGGAGCTGTTTTTT. Its protein product is CASSPSWGAAGELFF. Drawing the rest from reference TRBV7-2 and TRBJ2-2, the complete variable domain is GAGVSQSPSNKVTEKGKDVELRCDPISGHTALYWYRQSLGQGLEFLIYFQGNSAPDKSGLPSDRFSAERTGGSVSTLTIQRTQQEDSAVYLCASSPSWGAAGELFFGEGSRLTVL.

The chain combines TRBV5-5 with TRBJ1-5; D gene uncertain. The V gene's germline CDR1 is SGHKS and CDR2 YYEKEE (reference sequence). V was cut by 5 bases and J by 2 bases, with 17 bases left in between. This CDR3 has 16 amino acids. CDR3 amino acids: CASSYDWGGRNQPQHF. For the CDR3, the DNA is TGTGCCAGCAGTTATGATTGGGGAGGACGCAATCAGCCCCAGCATTTT.

This clone came up once. The chain uses TRBV6-4 and TRBJ1-1; D call uncertain. This CDR3 region has 13 residues. CDR1 is MRHNA and CDR2 is SNTAGT in the germline V gene. Trimming left V 5 bases short and J 0 bases short, with 7 bases between. The CDR3 DNA is TGTGCCAGCAGTCCGAGAATGAACACTGAAGCTTTCTTT. Protein product: CASSPRMNTEAFF.

The chain employs TRBV5-1 and TRBJ1-3; TRBD1 is a possible D gene (5 bases). The CDR3 totals 15 residues. CDR1 SGHRS and CDR2 YFSETQ come from the germline V gene. The ends were cut back, 0 bases at V and 3 bases at J, with 10 bases in the middle. The CDR3 loop is CASSLDRQFGNTIYF. In DNA form, the CDR3 reads TGCGCCAGCAGCTTGGACCGACAGTTTGGAAACACCATATATTTT.

This rearrangement joins TRBV10-3 to TRBJ1-1, with 7 bases identical to TRBD1. Germline CDR1 reads ENHRY; CDR2 reads SYGVKD. Germline trimming cut 5 bases from V and 6 bases from J; bases unmatched to any gene: 6. The CDR3 has 13 residues. This chain's CDR3 is CAISKQGNAEAFF. For the CDR3, the DNA is TGTGCCATCAGTAAACAGGGGAATGCTGAAGCTTTCTTT.

The chain has TRBV5-1 and TRBJ1-6; 9 nucleotides match TRBD1. Germline CDR1 is SGHRS and CDR2 is YFSETQ. The CDR3 loop spans 16 amino acids. The ends lost 4 bases at V and 10 bases at J; junction bases unmatched: 12. The CDR3 protein is CASSGLTGGLGSPLHF. CDR3 DNA: TGCGCCAGCAGCGGGTTAACAGGGGGCCTTGGGTCACCCCTCCACTTT.

V gene TRBV11-2 combines with J gene TRBJ2-3; D remains unclear. The length of the CDR3 is 15 residues. Deletions cut 0 bases from V and 2 bases from J, with 9 bases between. From germline, CDR1 is SGHAT and CDR2 FQNNGV. CDR3 DNA: TGTGCCAGCAGCTTAGATGGACCCACCACAGATACGCAGTATTTT. It encodes CASSLDGPTTDTQYF.

The CDR3 DNA reads TGCGCCAGCAGCCCGGGACAGCGTGATGAAAAACTGTTTTTT. Residues: CASSPGQRDEKLFF. J is TRBJ1-4 and V is TRBV5-1; 7 nucleotides match TRBD1. Germline loops: CDR1 SGHRS, CDR2 YFSETQ. The CDR3 is 14 residues long. V dropped 4 bases and J dropped 6; count of bases not matched to a gene: 6.

The genes are TRBV5-1 and TRBJ2-3, with a possible D match to TRBD2 (6 bases). The V and J ends lost 0 bases and 2 bases respectively, with 10 bases between them. The CDR3 consists of 15 residues. Germline lookup yields CDR1 SGHRS and CDR2 YFSETQ. CDR3 sequence reads: CASSLVTGVTDTQYF. CDR3 bases: TGCGCCAGCAGCTTGGTAACGGGGGTCACAGATACGCAGTATTTT.

The V and J genes are TRBV7-2 and TRBJ2-3; the match to TRBD2 covers 8 bases. Trimming at V came to 1 base and at J to 5 bases, leaving 8 bases not matched to a gene. Germline lookup yields CDR1 SGHTA and CDR2 FQGNSA. The CDR3 runs 16 residues. In nucleotides, the CDR3 is TGTGCCAGCAGCTTAGTAATCGCGGGGGGTGGAGATACGCAGTATTTT. Its protein product is CASSLVIAGGGDTQYF.

The chain combines TRBV14 with TRBJ2-2; TRBD2 matches at 10 bases. The CDR3 covers 18 residues. V gave up 3 bases and J gave up 2 bases; unmatched junction bases: 9. Germline V gene data show CDR1 as SGHDN and CDR2 as FVKESK. In nucleotides, the CDR3 is TGTGCCAGCAGCCAGGATCCTACTAGCGGGGTCAACACCGGGGAGCTGTTTTTT. Encoded protein: CASSQDPTSGVNTGELFF.

The J gene is TRBJ2-5, the V gene TRBV5-4; D is uncertain. Germline CDR1 and CDR2: SGHNT and YYREEE (reference sequence). V lost 1 base and J lost 4, with 11 bases in between. This CDR3 spans 14 amino acids. CDR3 coding DNA: TGTGCCAGCAGCTTGTCCTCACTAAGAGAGACCCAGTACTTC. This sequence encodes CASSLSSLRETQYF.

This clone was counted between two and nine times. The rearrangement links TRBV29-1 to TRBJ2-1; TRBD2 matches at 12 bases. The CDR3 is 14 amino acids. The germline V gene encodes CDR1 SQVTM and CDR2 ANQGSEA. With 7 bases clipped from V and 9 bases from J, the junction kept 10 bases outside the gene matches. CDR3: CSANLAGGMGEQFF. For the CDR3, the DNA is TGCAGCGCCAACCTAGCGGGAGGGATGGGTGAGCAGTTCTTC.

This chain joins TRBV7-3 and TRBJ2-1; 7 bases agree with TRBD1. Germline-derived CDR1 and CDR2 are SGHTA and FQGTGA. The CDR3 length is 12 residues. V was clipped by 4 bases and J by 6 bases; unmatched bases: 0. CDR3 sequence: CASSSGGNEQFF. As DNA, the CDR3 is TGTGCCAGCAGCTCAGGGGGCAATGAGCAGTTCTTC.

V gene TRBV18 combines with J gene TRBJ1-2; TRBD1 might be the D (5 bases). Trimming stripped 3 bases from V and 1 base from J, with 9 bases between. The CDR3 totals 14 residues. Germline CDR1 KGHSH, CDR2 LQKENI. The CDR3 here is CASSPRDGNYGYTF. The CDR3 bases are TGTGCCAGCTCACCGCGGGACGGTAACTATGGCTACACCTTC. Full variable domain (remainder filled in from reference TRBV18 and TRBJ1-2): NAGVMQNPRHLVRRRGQEARLRCSPMKGHSHVYWYRQLPEEGLKFMVYLQKENIIDESGMPKERFSAEFPKEGPSILRIQQVVRGDSAAYFCASSPRDGNYGYTFGSGTRLTVV.

V and J are TRBV6-5 and TRBJ2-5; the D gene could be TRBD1 or TRBD2 (7 bases each). Germline values: CDR1 MNHEY, CDR2 SVGAGI. The CDR3 sequence is 14 residues long. Trimming took 8 bases from V and 4 from J, leaving 17 bases between them. The chain's CDR3 is CASGSLRGGETQYF. Here the CDR3 DNA reads TGTGCCAGCGGAAGCCTCAGGGGGGGAGAGACCCAGTACTTC.

The V call is TRBV30, the J call TRBJ1-5; D is unclear. The CDR3 covers 11 residues. The germline V gene has CDR1 GTSNPN and CDR2 SVGIG (reference sequence). V gave up 8 bases and J gave up 5 bases, with 10 bases separating them. CDR3 nucleotides: TGTGCCCTCGGGTGGGATCAGCCCCAGCATTTT. Protein product: CALGWDQPQHF.

The chain has TRBV5-4 and TRBJ2-5, with 8 nucleotides matching TRBD2. CDR1 and CDR2 from the germline V gene are SGHNT and YYREEE (reference sequence). CDR3 length equals 14 residues. Trimming cost V 4 bases and J 5 bases; bases outside gene matches: 7. CDR3 residues: CASSPTGGGETQYF. CDR3 DNA: TGTGCCAGCAGCCCCACGGGGGGGGGCGAGACCCAGTACTTC.

This sequence joins TRBV6-5 and TRBJ2-3; D is possibly TRBD1 (8 bases). V dropped 10 bases and J dropped 4 bases, with 18 bases sitting between them. In germline, CDR1 is MNHEY, CDR2 SVGAGI. The CDR3 totals 14 residues. CDR3 nucleotide sequence: TGTGCCACCTCGACAGGGGAGGGGGCAGATACGCAGTATTTT. Translating gives CATSTGEGADTQYF.

The chain recombines TRBV4-1 with TRBJ1-2, with D perhaps TRBD1 (5 bases). The CDR3 covers 15 residues. The V gene's germline CDR1 is MGHRA and CDR2 YSYEKL. V lost 0 bases to trimming and J lost 3 bases, with 11 bases between them. CDR3 coding DNA: TGCGCCAGCAGCCAAGAGCTCGGGGGGGACTATGGCTACACCTTC. This codes for CASSQELGGDYGYTF.